These 4 T cell receptor beta chains came from one sample sequenced in a study of cytomegalovirus exposure and HLA in healthy donors. PCR employed 60 Vbeta and 13 Jbeta primers. Only in-frame clones appear in the TCRdb table, and some are missing; sequencing was by immunoSEQ multiplex PCR. The sample contains roughly 80,000 clones, around 70% of which appear only once. Source material: PBMCs. The source is a woman between 45 and 60 years old in good health and CMV-seropositive.

The rearrangement links TRBV7-6 to TRBJ1-1, with TRBD1 matching 8 bases. The V gene's germline CDR1 is SGHVS and CDR2 FNYEAQ. This CDR3 is 17 amino acids long. V gave up 5 bases and J gave up 1 base; unmatched junction bases: 12. The CDR3: CASSPHPHTGGNTEAFF. CDR3 in DNA: TGTGCCAGCAGCCCCCACCCCCACACAGGGGGGAACACTGAAGCTTTCTTT.

The rearrangement joins TRBV19 to TRBJ1-1, with TRBD1 as a possible D gene (5 bases). CDR1 and CDR2 (germline): LNHDA, SQIVND (reference sequence). V was pared by 8 bases and J by 0 bases, with 10 bases between. CDR3 length: 13 amino acids. In nucleotides, the CDR3 is TGTGCCAGTCGACAGCCTATGAACACTGAAGCTTTCTTT. Its protein product is CASRQPMNTEAFF. Full variable domain (rest looked up from reference TRBV19 and TRBJ1-1): DGGITQSPKYLFRKEGQNVTLSCEQNLNHDAMYWYRQDPGQGLRLIYYSQIVNDFQKGDIAEGYSVSREKKESFPLTVTSAQKNPTAFYLCASRQPMNTEAFFGQGTRLTVV.

The V gene is TRBV29-1, the J gene TRBJ2-1; D is undetermined. The germline gives CDR1 SQVTM, CDR2 ANQGSEA. The CDR3 has 16 amino acids. The V gene lost 7 bases and the J gene lost 6 bases, with 25 bases spanning the gap. The CDR3 loop reads CSAVGVITALGNEQFF. CDR3 DNA: TGCAGCGCTGTGGGCGTCATAACCGCACTCGGCAATGAGCAGTTCTTC.

The rearrangement links TRBV23-1 to TRBJ1-5, with D unresolved. TRBV23-1 is noted as an ORF with a role that remains uncertain. V was pared by 1 base and J by 2 bases, with 9 bases between. The CDR3 is 15 amino acids. Written as DNA, the CDR3 is TGCGCCAGCAGTCAATGCTCAGTGCGCAATCAGCCCCAGCATTTT. It yields the protein CASSQCSVRNQPQHF.